Each of the 28 T cell receptor beta chains below was sequenced from the same sample in a study of T cells in Graves' hyperthyroidism and ophthalmopathy (dated by TCRdb to between 2017 and 2020). Library method: multiplex PCR. Reads for this sample came from an Illumina HiSeq 2000. Amplification of TCR beta CDR3 regions was carried out from RNA transcripts. For the first round of RT-PCR on the TCR CDR3, the HTBI primer set was used together with the Qiagen OneStep RT-PCR kit. Using fastp trimming at Q25 and MiXCR clonotype assembly, TCRdb reanalyzed the public sequencing data and kept in-frame beta chains. Each entry merges the rows of one CDR3 protein and shows their most common DNA and genes. The table for this sample lists nearly 600,000 distinct CDR3 sequences; roughly 14% of them were counted only once. More than 5% of the sample goes to the ten largest clones. The specimen was blood. These receptors came from a woman aged 30 to 39 with Graves' hyperthyroidism that later progressed to Graves' ophthalmopathy.

There are many counts of this clonotype. This sequence joins TRBV28 and TRBJ1-2; D gene unclear. Deletions cut 2 bases from V and 2 bases from J, with 15 bases between. There are 16 residues in the CDR3. Per germline, CDR1 MDHEN and CDR2 SYDVKM. In DNA, the CDR3 is TGTGCCAGCAGTTTAGGCGGAGGATTCGAAAACTATGGCTACACCTTC. It codes for CASSLGGGFENYGYTF.

Ten or more counts support this clonotype. The J gene is TRBJ2-7, the V gene TRBV30; 9 nucleotides agree with TRBD1. CDR1 is GTSNPN, CDR2 SVGIG, per germline (reference sequence). The CDR3 runs to 19 residues. The V and J ends lost 2 bases and 4 bases, in that order; junction bases with no gene match: 21. The CDR3 nucleotides are TGTGCCTGGAGTTCCAACTACGAAACCGGGACAGGGCTTTCTTACGAGCAGTACTTC. As protein: CAWSSNYETGTGLSYEQYF.

Many counts were recorded for this clonotype. The rearrangement uses TRBV11-2 and TRBJ1-6, with a tentative D call TRBD1 (5 bases). CDR3 size: 15 residues. V lost 5 bases to trimming and J lost 2 bases, with 10 bases between them. Germline CDR1 is SGHAT and CDR2 is FQNNGV. CDR3 sequence (DNA): TGTGCCAGCAGCCCAGGGACGGCCTATAATTCACCCCTCCACTTT. It yields the protein CASSPGTAYNSPLHF. The variable domain in full, with the rest retrieved from reference TRBV11-2 and TRBJ1-6, is EAGVAQSPRYKIIEKRQSVAFWCNPISGHATLYWYQQILGQGPKLLIQFQNNGVVDDSQLPKDRFSAERLKGVDSTLKIQPAKLEDSAVYLCASSPGTAYNSPLHFGNGTRLTVT.

This clonotype showed up many times. The chain is built from TRBV29-1 and TRBJ2-4; 13 bases are shared with TRBD2. Trimming at V came to 6 bases and at J to 8 bases, leaving 7 bases not matched to a gene. CDR1 and CDR2 (germline): SQVTM, ANQGSEA. This CDR3 has 14 amino acids. CDR3 in DNA: TGCAGCGTCGCAGGACTAGCGGGAGCGGACATTCAGTACTTC. Translating gives CSVAGLAGADIQYF.

The chain couples TRBV6-1 to TRBJ1-3; no reliable D call. The CDR3 sequence is 15 residues long. CDR1 MNHNS and CDR2 SASEGT come from the germline V gene. Trimming pared 6 bases from V and 0 bases from J, leaving 12 bases between. CDR3 sequence (DNA): TGTGCCAGCAGGGCAGACGGGTACTCTGGAAACACCATATATTTT. This encodes CASRADGYSGNTIYF.

The sample holds many counts of this clonotype. CDR3 protein: CASSSWTSGSSSYNEQFF. DNA of the CDR3: TGTGCCAGCAGTTCTTGGACTAGCGGGTCGAGCTCCTACAATGAGCAGTTCTTC. The genes are TRBV27 and TRBJ2-1; 11 bases line up with TRBD2. The V gene's germline CDR1 is MNHEY and CDR2 SMNVEV (reference sequence). This CDR3 comprises 18 residues. The junction had 8 bases not matched to a gene; V was cut back by 4 bases and J by 0 bases.

This clonotype was counted at least ten times. The chain joins TRBV6-1 to TRBJ1-6; a weak D match, TRBD1 (5 bases). Trimming left V 6 bases short and J 7 bases short, with 13 bases between. This CDR3 is built from 14 residues. Germline lookup yields CDR1 MNHNS and CDR2 SASEGT. The CDR3 loop reads CASSYPGQNSPLHF. CDR3 coding DNA: TGTGCCAGCAGCTACCCGGGGCAGAATTCACCCCTCCACTTT.

This clonotype has a count of ten or more. The gene calls are TRBV19 and TRBJ2-1, with 9 positions matching TRBD2. The J segment lost 6 bases and the V segment lost 4 bases, leaving 4 bases of the junction unmatched. The CDR3 is 14 residues long. Germline-derived CDR1 and CDR2 are LNHDA and SQIVND (reference sequence). The CDR3 is CASSTREGLNEQFF. DNA of the CDR3: TGTGCCAGTAGTACGCGGGAGGGCCTCAATGAGCAGTTCTTC. The full variable domain, in which reference TRBV19 and TRBJ2-1 provide the parts outside the CDR3, is DGGITQSPKYLFRKEGQNVTLSCEQNLNHDAMYWYRQDPGQGLRLIYYSQIVNDFQKGDIAEGYSVSREKKESFPLTVTSAQKNPTAFYLCASSTREGLNEQFFGPGTRLTVL.

This clonotype was counted ten times or more. This chain joins TRBV6-1 and TRBJ2-2; 11 nucleotides line up with TRBD1. Per germline, CDR1 MNHNS and CDR2 SASEGT. The J segment lost 7 bases and the V segment lost 6 bases, leaving 10 bases of the junction unmatched. This CDR3 region has 16 residues. Written as DNA, the CDR3 is TGTGCCAGCAGCCCAGGGACAGGGGGAAGTTTCGGGGAGCTGTTTTTT. It specifies CASSPGTGGSFGELFF.

V usage is TRBV20-1 and J usage is TRBJ1-5; unclear D gene. The CDR3 runs to 16 residues. V gave up 1 base and J gave up 3 bases, with 16 bases separating them. Germline CDR1 is DFQATT and CDR2 is SNEGSKA (reference sequence). The chain's CDR3 is CSARGGPTEPNQPQHF. In DNA form, the CDR3 reads TGCAGTGCTAGAGGGGGTCCCACGGAACCCAATCAGCCCCAGCATTTT.

The rearrangement joins TRBV19 to TRBJ1-2; a possible D gene is TRBD1 (5 bases). Germline lookup yields CDR1 LNHDA and CDR2 SQIVND (reference sequence). This CDR3 spans 14 amino acids. V was pared by 10 bases and J by 7 bases, with 22 bases between. The CDR3 DNA follows: TGTGCCACTAGCCTTGGGACGTCTCCGGTTGGCTACACCTTC. Translation: CATSLGTSPVGYTF.

The sample holds a few counts of this clonotype. The V gene is TRBV6-1, the J gene TRBJ1-1, with D possibly matching TRBD1 (5 bases). V dropped 5 bases and J dropped 3 bases, with 19 bases sitting between them. Germline lookup yields CDR1 MNHNS and CDR2 SASEGT. The CDR3 spans 16 residues. CDR3 DNA: TGTGCCAGCAGTACTACAGGTGATTCCCGGGACACTGAAGCTTTCTTT. Translating gives CASSTTGDSRDTEAFF.

In this sample, this clonotype turned up many times. The chain links TRBV19 to TRBJ2-1; TRBD2 matches at 8 bases. Germline V gene lookup returns CDR1 LNHDA and CDR2 SQIVND (reference sequence). V was clipped by 6 bases and J by 9 bases; unmatched bases: 10. The CDR3 covers 14 residues. The CDR3 DNA sequence: TGTGCCAGTAGACGAAGCGGGAGTGGTAGTGAGCAGTTCTTC. It yields the protein CASRRSGSGSEQFF.

This clonotype was counted ten times or more. Written as DNA, the CDR3 is TGTGCCAGCAGTTCCGACCCACCGACAGGGGATAGCAATCAGCCCCAGCATTTT. Protein: CASSSDPPTGDSNQPQHF. V usage is TRBV28 and J usage is TRBJ1-5, with TRBD1 identical over 8 bases. This CDR3 comprises 18 residues. The ends lost 4 bases at V and 0 bases at J; junction bases unmatched: 11. From germline, CDR1 is MDHEN and CDR2 SYDVKM.

As for this clonotype: A much larger clone differs by one base, so this may be a read error. The V call is TRBV12-3 or TRBV12-4, the J call TRBJ1-1, with D uncertain. The CDR3 extends over 15 amino acids. The V end was cut by 2 bases, the J end by 4 bases, with 14 bases between. The DNA of the CDR3 is TGTGCCAGCAGTTTATATGCCTCCCGGAGCACTGAAGCTTTCTTT. It yields the protein CASSLYASRSTEAFF.

The rearrangement uses TRBV24-1 and TRBJ2-3; either TRBD1 or TRBD2 may supply D (5 bases each). The CDR3 totals 16 residues. V gave up 9 bases and J gave up 4 bases, with 22 bases separating them. Germline V lookup: CDR1 KGHDR, CDR2 SFDVKD. The CDR3 nucleotides are TGTGCCACCGGAGATTACAGTGAGGGACGTCCAGATACGCAGTATTTT. Translated: CATGDYSEGRPDTQYF.

This rearrangement joins TRBV4-1 to TRBJ2-7, with a weak D call TRBD2 (5 bases). CDR3 length: 16 amino acids. The V gene's germline CDR1 is MGHRA and CDR2 YSYEKL. Trimming removed 0 bases at V and 5 bases at J, with 17 bases between. The DNA of the CDR3 is TGCGCCAGCAGCCAAGAAGCCGGAGCCCTCGGGGACGAGCAGTACTTC. Amino acids: CASSQEAGALGDEQYF.

This clonotype appeared many times. V and J are TRBV28 and TRBJ1-2, with a weak D call TRBD1 (5 bases). Between the trimmed V and J ends, which lost 8 bases and 0 bases, there was a span of 7 bases. Germline CDR1 reads MDHEN; CDR2 reads SYDVKM. The CDR3 covers 12 residues. CDR3 nucleotide sequence: TGTGCCAGCGGGGGGGCTAACTATGGCTACACCTTC. Amino acid sequence: CASGGANYGYTF.

This clonotype was detected only a few times. V gene TRBV6-5 combines with J gene TRBJ2-1; D is perhaps TRBD2 (5 bases). The germline V and J ends were trimmed by 2 bases and 5 bases, with 10 bases remaining between them. CDR1 is MNHEY and CDR2 is SVGAGI in the germline V gene. The CDR3 loop spans 14 amino acids. The CDR3 region has the DNA TGTGCCAGCAGTTACGGACTTACCAACAATGAGCAGTTCTTC. Protein product: CASSYGLTNNEQFF.

Details on this clonotype: This may be a read error: a much more frequent sequence differs by one nucleotide. The CDR3 coding sequence is TGTGCCACTACTAGCGCCACCTCCTACAGTGAGCAGTTCTTC. It translates to CATTSATSYSEQFF. This chain connects TRBV24-1 to TRBJ2-1, with TRBD2 matching 7 bases. Germline CDR1 is KGHDR and CDR2 is SFDVKD. This CDR3 has 14 amino acids.

This clonotype was observed many times. This chain links TRBV20-1 with TRBJ1-6; D may be TRBD1 (6 bases). V lost 1 base and J 3 bases, leaving 13 bases between the germline ends. CDR3 length: 16 residues. Germline V gene sequence: CDR1 DFQATT, CDR2 SNEGSKA (reference sequence). The CDR3 protein is CSARGPRDNYNSPLHF. CDR3 in DNA: TGCAGTGCTAGAGGACCCCGGGACAACTATAATTCACCCCTCCACTTT.

This clonotype was seen a handful of times. The rearrangement uses TRBV20-1 and TRBJ1-1; D is unresolved. V was cut by 0 bases and J by 4 bases, with 15 bases left in between. Germline CDR1 and CDR2: DFQATT and SNEGSKA (reference sequence). The CDR3 covers 15 residues. DNA for the CDR3: TGCAGTGCTAGAGATCCCGGGATTTCGTCCACTGAAGCTTTCTTT. As protein: CSARDPGISSTEAFF.

V and J are TRBV11-3 and TRBJ2-7; the match to TRBD1 covers 7 bases. V was pared by 4 bases and J by 1 base, with 4 bases of the junction left unmatched. This CDR3 contains 14 residues. CDR1 SGHNT and CDR2 YENEEA come from the germline V gene. The CDR3 reads CASSYWDSSYEQYF. In DNA, the CDR3 is TGTGCCAGCAGCTACTGGGACAGTTCCTACGAGCAGTACTTC.

This chain links TRBV6-1 with TRBJ2-1; D perhaps matches TRBD1 (6 bases). V lost 11 bases to trimming and J lost 1 base, with 9 bases between them. There are 12 residues in the CDR3. Germline CDR1 reads MNHNS; CDR2 reads SASEGT. The CDR3 nucleotides are TGTGCCTTCAGGGGTTCCTACAATGAGCAGTTCTTC. Translated: CAFRGSYNEQFF.

This clonotype came up many times. V is TRBV29-1 and J is TRBJ1-1; no clear D gene. This CDR3 has 11 amino acids. Trimming pared 3 bases from V and 4 bases from J, leaving 6 bases between. Germline CDR1 SQVTM, CDR2 ANQGSEA. CDR3 DNA sequence: TGCAGCGTTGAGCCCTTCACTGAAGCTTTCTTT. Translation gives CSVEPFTEAFF.

This clonotype has a handful of counts. The chain employs TRBV29-1 and TRBJ2-5; perhaps TRBD1 as D (5 bases). Germline V gene lookup returns CDR1 SQVTM and CDR2 ANQGSEA. The CDR3 runs 16 residues. V was shortened by 6 bases and J by 1 base, with 21 bases between the two germline ends. The CDR3 loop is CSVGLGTGALQETQYF. The CDR3 bases are TGCAGCGTCGGGCTGGGTACAGGAGCCCTCCAAGAGACCCAGTACTTC.

This clonotype was recorded many times. The J gene is TRBJ2-7, the V gene TRBV7-3, with no clear D. Between the trimmed V and J ends, which lost 0 bases and 3 bases, there was a span of 6 bases. The CDR3 is made up of 13 amino acids. Germline V lookup: CDR1 SGHTA, CDR2 FQGTGA. This CDR3 reads CASSLTGGYEQYF. As DNA, the CDR3 is TGTGCCAGCAGCTTAACCGGCGGCTACGAGCAGTACTTC.

This clonotype was detected only once. Just one base apart from a much larger clone, this may be a read error. The chain uses TRBV9 and TRBJ2-3, with D possibly being TRBD1 (5 bases). The CDR3 spans 14 residues. In germline, CDR1 is SGDLS, CDR2 YYNGEE. The CDR3 DNA follows: TGTGCCAGCAGCGTAGGGCCTTCGACAGATACGCGGTATTTT. This sequence encodes CASSVGPSTDTRYF. The whole variable domain, filled in from reference TRBV9 and TRBJ2-3, reads DSGVTQTPKHLITATGQRVTLRCSPRSGDLSVYWYQQSLDQGLQFLIQYYNGEERAKGNILERFSAQQFPDLHSELNLSSLELGDSALYFCASSVGPSTDTRYFGPGTRLTVL.